This passage covers 31 T cell receptor beta chains from one sample sequenced in a study of low-dose radiotherapy and immunotherapy resistance in tumors. Time point given: before trial treatment. Gene-specific TRAV and TRBV primers were used for first-strand cDNA, covering alpha and beta chains. Amplification, which lasted roughly 22 PCR cycles, used a constant-region primer and V-primer adapter to amplify TCRs. TCRdb re-derived calls from the reads in MiXCR, one entry per CDR3 protein. The sample has 55,000 to 80,000 distinct CDR3 sequences; around a quarter are singletons. The specimen comprised PBMCs, sampled before treatment. These receptors all come from a male donor with rectosigmoid adenocarcinoma.

The chain joins TRBV6-6 to TRBJ1-3, with a weak D call TRBD1 (5 bases). Trimming cost V 4 bases and J 7 bases, with 20 bases left between them. The germline gives CDR1 MNHNY, CDR2 SVGAGI (reference sequence). There are 16 residues in the CDR3. The CDR3 DNA reads as TGTGCCAGCAGTTCCTCCTGGGAGAAGGGGAGGAACACCATATATTTT. Its protein is CASSSSWEKGRNTIYF.

This clonotype occurred many times. The V and J genes are TRBV28 and TRBJ2-1; 11 bases match TRBD2. V lost 8 bases and J lost 6; bases outside the gene matches: 6. CDR1 and CDR2 from the germline V gene are MDHEN and SYDVKM. The CDR3 is 14 amino acids. CDR3 sequence (DNA): TGTGCCAGCGGAACTAGCGGGGGCCTCAATGAGCAGTTCTTC. It is translated as CASGTSGGLNEQFF.

The chain couples TRBV12-3 or TRBV12-4 to TRBJ2-7, with TRBD1 identical over 7 bases. The CDR3 contains 12 residues. V lost 8 bases to trimming and J lost 5 bases; unmatched junction nucleotides: 6. The CDR3 loop reads CASSTGDDEQYF. DNA of the CDR3: TGTGCCAGCTCAACAGGGGACGACGAGCAGTACTTC.

Concerning this clonotype: Given a far larger clone just one base away, this is likely a sequencing read error. The V gene is TRBV2, the J gene TRBJ2-1; 9 bases align to TRBD2. Per germline, CDR1 SNHLY and CDR2 FYNNEI. The CDR3 has 13 residues. The V segment lost 8 bases and the J segment 10 bases; nucleotides outside the gene matches: 9. Here the CDR3 reads CASSKVAGDEQFF. CDR3 bases: TGTGCCAGCTCGAAGGTAGCGGGAGACGAGCAGTTCTTC. The variable domain in full, completed from reference TRBV2 and TRBJ2-1, reads EPEVTQTPSHQVTQMGQEVILRCVPISNHLYFYWYRQILGQKVEFLVSFYNNEISEKSEIFDDQFSVERPDGSNFTLKIRSTKLEDSAMYFCASSKVAGDEQFFGPGTRLTVL.

This clonotype was detected ten times or more. This chain uses TRBV7-2 with TRBJ2-7; TRBD1 aligns across 7 bases. Germline V gene data show CDR1 as SGHTA and CDR2 as FQGNSA. The junction had 16 bases not matched to a gene; V was cut back by 5 bases and J by 6 bases. The CDR3 covers 16 residues. CDR3 in amino acids: CASSSLGRQGAGEQYF. The DNA of the CDR3 is TGTGCCAGCAGCAGCTTAGGGCGACAGGGAGCTGGCGAGCAGTACTTC.

There are many counts of this clonotype. The chain couples TRBV28 to TRBJ2-5; weak D call: TRBD1 (7 bases). Per germline, CDR1 MDHEN and CDR2 SYDVKM. Trimming pared 3 bases from V and 5 bases from J, leaving 16 bases between. This CDR3 spans 15 amino acids. The CDR3 here is CASSFVRAGGETQYF. The CDR3 DNA is TGTGCCAGCAGTTTCGTACGGGCAGGGGGGGAGACCCAGTACTTC.

This clonotype is termed medium-sized (0.01 to 0.1%). The chain has TRBV6-4 and TRBJ2-2; 8 bases agree with TRBD1. CDR3 length: 14 amino acids. V was clipped by 0 bases and J by 6 bases; unmatched bases: 0. Germline-derived CDR1 and CDR2 are MRHNA and SNTAGT. The DNA for the CDR3 is TGTGCCAGCAGTGACTCGACAGGGGCCGGGGAGCTGTTTTTT. Translating gives CASSDSTGAGELFF.

This chain links TRBV20-1 with TRBJ1-6, with D possibly TRBD1 on 5 matching bases. CDR3 length: 14 amino acids. Trimming stripped 5 bases from V and 5 bases from J, with 13 bases between. Looked up from germline, CDR1 is DFQATT and CDR2 is SNEGSKA (reference sequence). The DNA of the CDR3 is TGCAGTGCTTCCCTCGGGGGGAATAATTCACCCCTCCACTTT. The encoded protein is CSASLGGNNSPLHF.

This clonotype was observed at least ten times. This chain joins TRBV29-1 and TRBJ2-3, with 10 bases matching TRBD2. Germline lookup yields CDR1 SQVTM and CDR2 ANQGSEA. The CDR3 runs to 17 residues. The ends lost 4 bases at V and 3 bases at J; junction bases unmatched: 13. The CDR3 sequence: CSVGSSGGRGSTDTQYF. The CDR3 nucleotides read TGCAGCGTTGGTTCTAGCGGGGGCCGGGGAAGTACAGATACGCAGTATTTT.

Turning to this clonotype: This likely came from a read error, as a far larger clone is one base away. V usage is TRBV5-3 and J usage is TRBJ1-3; D might be TRBD1 (6 bases). TRBV5-3 falls under the ORF class, with uncertain function. The CDR3 spans 14 residues. V lost 4 bases, J lost 4 bases, and 12 bases lay in between. In nucleotides, the CDR3 is TGTGCCAGAAGCGCCCGGACAGAAGGAAACACCATATATTTT. Protein product: CARSARTEGNTIYF.

This clonotype has a count of ten or more. The rearrangement joins TRBV7-2 to TRBJ2-3; 7 nucleotides agree with TRBD2. The CDR3 consists of 16 residues. Germline CDR1 SGHTA, CDR2 FQGNSA. V lost 2 bases and J lost 0; bases outside the gene matches: 5. CDR3 amino acids: CASSLFLAASTDTQYF. In DNA form, the CDR3 reads TGTGCCAGCAGCTTATTTCTAGCGGCTAGCACAGATACGCAGTATTTT.

To note about this clonotype: A far bigger clonotype differs at one base, so this is likely a read error. The chain carries TRBV27 and TRBJ2-2, with a weak D call TRBD1 (6 bases). Trimming took off 8 bases at V and 6 bases at J, with 22 bases between the two ends. This CDR3 is built from 16 residues. Germline V CDR1 and CDR2: MNHEY, SMNVEV (reference sequence). Here the CDR3 reads CASGLTGFGRPGELFF. CDR3 sequence (DNA): TGTGCCAGCGGCCTGACAGGATTTGGAAGACCCGGGGAGCTGTTTTTT.

This clonotype appeared a few times. This chain uses TRBV9 with TRBJ2-5, with 9 nucleotides matching TRBD2. V shed 5 bases and J 8 bases; nucleotides not matched to a gene: 7. From germline, CDR1 is SGDLS and CDR2 YYNGEE. This CDR3 is 13 amino acids long. For the CDR3, the DNA is TGTGCCAGCAGTCCAGGGGGACTAGCTACCCAGTACTTC. Translated: CASSPGGLATQYF.

Many counts were recorded for this clonotype. This chain uses TRBV28 with TRBJ1-6; D is possibly TRBD1 (5 bases). CDR3 length: 15 amino acids. Germline V lookup: CDR1 MDHEN, CDR2 SYDVKM. The V and J ends lost 6 bases and 8 bases respectively, with 17 bases between them. The CDR3 loop is CASSHSDRTYSPLHF. CDR3 bases: TGTGCCAGCAGCCATTCCGACAGAACCTATTCACCCCTCCACTTT.

This clonotype has at least ten counts. The V gene is TRBV11-2, the J gene TRBJ1-6; D not resolved. Germline V lookup: CDR1 SGHAT, CDR2 FQNNGV. With 2 bases removed from V and 7 bases from J, the gap between germline ends came to 15 bases. The length of the CDR3 is 16 residues. CDR3 sequence (DNA): TGTGCCAGCAGCTTATTAGCAACGGAGACAAATTCACCCCTCCACTTT. This codes for CASSLLATETNSPLHF.

This clonotype was recorded many times. The J gene is TRBJ2-3, the V gene TRBV24-1; D gene ambiguous. The CDR3 length is 16 residues. Germline V gene sequence: CDR1 KGHDR, CDR2 SFDVKD. V lost 1 base, J lost 6 bases, and 16 bases lay in between. As DNA, the CDR3 is TGTGCCACCAGTGATTTCGGCCGACGGAAACTCGATACGCAGTATTTT. Translated: CATSDFGRRKLDTQYF.

This clonotype was detected many times. The chain links TRBV6-2 or TRBV6-3 to TRBJ2-1; no firm D call. Trimming removed 3 bases from V and 2 bases from J, with 20 bases in between. The CDR3 contains 18 residues. CDR1 is MNHEY and CDR2 is SVGEGT in the germline V gene. The CDR3 sequence is CASSYRPPLPGAYNEQFF. CDR3 DNA: TGTGCCAGCAGTTATAGGCCCCCACTGCCTGGCGCCTACAATGAGCAGTTCTTC.

The CDR3 is CASSQGVGEAFF. In DNA, the CDR3 is TGTGCCAGCAGCCAAGGGGTAGGGGAAGCTTTCTTT. J is TRBJ1-1 and V is TRBV3-1; no definite D call. The CDR3 is 12 amino acids. The germline CDR1 and CDR2 sequences are LGHDT and YNNKEL (reference sequence). V gave up 1 base and J gave up 8 bases, with 8 bases separating them.

This clonotype was detected only a few times. The chain uses TRBV11-2 and TRBJ2-3; weak D call: TRBD1 (5 bases). The V gene lost 3 bases and the J gene lost 4 bases, with 17 bases spanning the gap. The germline CDR1 and CDR2 sequences are SGHAT and FQNNGV. The CDR3 extends over 16 amino acids. The CDR3 spells CASSFGPGLGADTQYF. The CDR3 DNA sequence: TGTGCCAGCAGCTTCGGCCCGGGCCTAGGGGCAGATACGCAGTATTTT.

There are many counts of this clonotype. V and J are TRBV28 and TRBJ2-7; 7 bases are shared with TRBD1. V lost 7 bases, J lost 5 bases, and 11 bases stayed unmatched. This CDR3 comprises 14 residues. Germline assignment: CDR1 MDHEN and CDR2 SYDVKM. CDR3 in DNA: TGTGCCAGCACCACCGTAAGGGGGCGGAACGAGCAGTACTTC. It codes for CASTTVRGRNEQYF. Full variable domain (missing parts from reference TRBV28 and TRBJ2-7): DVKVTQSSRYLVKRTGEKVFLECVQDMDHENMFWYRQDPGLGLRLIYFSYDVKMKEKGDIPEGYSVSREKKERFSLILESASTNQTSMYLCASTTVRGRNEQYFGPGTRLTVT.

This clonotype was counted many times. The chain links TRBV14 to TRBJ2-1; D is unresolved. In germline, CDR1 is SGHDN, CDR2 FVKESK. V shed 4 bases and J shed 6 bases, with 19 bases lying between them. The CDR3 is made up of 16 amino acids. The CDR3 sequence is CASSPYGGLSSNEQFF. The DNA for the CDR3 is TGTGCCAGCAGCCCCTACGGCGGTCTCTCTAGCAATGAGCAGTTCTTC.

This clonotype has at least ten counts. The chain uses TRBV12-3 or TRBV12-4 and TRBJ2-3, with TRBD2 identical over 8 bases. The length of the CDR3 is 17 residues. J lost 6 bases, V lost 2 bases, and 13 bases had no gene match. The CDR3 DNA sequence: TGTGCCAGCAGTTTATGGTCGAATAGCGGGAAAGGGGATACGCAGTATTTT. This codes for CASSLWSNSGKGDTQYF.

The chain carries TRBV5-5 and TRBJ2-5; D ambiguous. With 0 bases removed from V and 0 bases from J, the gap between germline ends came to 9 bases. Germline V gives CDR1 SGHKS, CDR2 YYEKEE (reference sequence). This CDR3 comprises 15 residues. Here the CDR3 DNA reads TGTGCCAGCAGCTTGGCGACCGTGTACCAAGAGACCCAGTACTTC. Protein product: CASSLATVYQETQYF.

This clonotype was picked up many times. The chain recombines TRBV29-1 with TRBJ2-3; D might be TRBD2 (7 bases). CDR1 SQVTM and CDR2 ANQGSEA come from the germline V gene. This CDR3 has 16 residues. V was cut by 4 bases and J by 4 bases, with 21 bases left in between. CDR3 in DNA: TGCAGCGTTGGAGGGAAGGGGGGGATTGGCCCAGATACGCAGTATTTT. Protein product: CSVGGKGGIGPDTQYF.

The V gene is TRBV2, the J gene TRBJ1-1; D is ambiguous. Deletions cut 4 bases from V and 0 bases from J, with 6 bases between. CDR3 length equals 13 residues. Germline lookup yields CDR1 SNHLY and CDR2 FYNNEI. CDR3 protein: CASSADMNTEAFF. The CDR3 nucleotides are TGTGCCAGCAGTGCCGATATGAACACTGAAGCTTTCTTT.

The V call is TRBV5-6, the J call TRBJ1-5; D possibly corresponds to TRBD1 (5 bases). Germline CDR1 is SGHDT and CDR2 is YYEEEE. The length of the CDR3 is 17 residues. V was shortened by 1 base and J by 6 bases, with 20 bases between the two germline ends. Here the CDR3 DNA reads TGTGCCAGCAGCTTGTACCCCGGGACGGTAAGGGGTCAGCCCCAGCATTTT. Translating gives CASSLYPGTVRGQPQHF.

A single count supports this clonotype. The chain links TRBV7-2 to TRBJ2-7; no definite D call. In germline, CDR1 is SGHTA, CDR2 FQGNSA. The CDR3 spans 14 residues. The V end was cut by 0 bases, the J end by 3 bases, with 9 bases between. CDR3 residues: CASSLAVTFYEQYF. CDR3 DNA sequence: TGTGCCAGCAGCTTAGCGGTGACTTTCTACGAGCAGTACTTC.

This clonotype came up many times. V is TRBV19 and J is TRBJ2-2; D unclear. V gave up 5 bases and J gave up 5 bases, with 15 bases separating them. CDR1 is LNHDA and CDR2 is SQIVND in the germline V gene (reference sequence). This CDR3 region has 15 residues. Here the CDR3 DNA reads TGTGCCAGTAGTCCCGAAGGGCCGAGGACCGGGGAGCTGTTTTTT. It codes for CASSPEGPRTGELFF.

The rearrangement links TRBV5-1 to TRBJ2-7; 7 bases map to TRBD1. Germline V lookup: CDR1 SGHRS, CDR2 YFSETQ. The CDR3 totals 15 residues. The trim removed 3 bases at V and 2 bases at J, leaving 8 bases unmatched. The DNA of the CDR3 is TGCGCCAGCAGCTCCGGGACAGCAGTTCCCTACGAGCAGTACTTC. Amino acids: CASSSGTAVPYEQYF.

This clonotype has a count of ten or more. This chain connects TRBV7-9 to TRBJ2-7; D is perhaps TRBD1 (5 bases). The CDR3 length is 14 residues. Germline V CDR1 and CDR2: SEHNR, FQNEAQ (reference sequence). Trimming removed 1 base at V and 2 bases at J, with 9 bases between. CDR3 sequence: CASSLGSDTYEQYF. The DNA for the CDR3 is TGTGCCAGCAGCTTAGGTTCGGACACCTACGAGCAGTACTTC.

This clonotype was seen ten or more times. The chain recombines TRBV3-1 with TRBJ2-7; 9 bases are a match to TRBD2. The CDR3 is 14 residues long. V shed 7 bases and J 6 bases; nucleotides not matched to a gene: 10. Germline lookup yields CDR1 LGHDT and CDR2 YNNKEL (reference sequence). CDR3 amino acids: CASTTTGTSSEQYF. The CDR3 nucleotides read TGTGCCAGCACCACGACCGGGACTAGCTCCGAGCAGTACTTC.